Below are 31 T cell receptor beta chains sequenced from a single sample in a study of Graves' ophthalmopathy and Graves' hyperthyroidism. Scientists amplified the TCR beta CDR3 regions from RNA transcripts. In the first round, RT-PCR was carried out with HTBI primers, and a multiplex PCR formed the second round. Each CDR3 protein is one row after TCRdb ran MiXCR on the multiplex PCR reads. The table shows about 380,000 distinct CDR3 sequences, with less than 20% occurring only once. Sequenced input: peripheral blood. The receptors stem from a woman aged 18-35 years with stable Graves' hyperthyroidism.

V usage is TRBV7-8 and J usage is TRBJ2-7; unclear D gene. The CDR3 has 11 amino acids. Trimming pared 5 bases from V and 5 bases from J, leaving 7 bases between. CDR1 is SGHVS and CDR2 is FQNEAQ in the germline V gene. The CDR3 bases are TGTGCCAGCAGCACGCCGGACGAGCAGTACTTC. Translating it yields CASSTPDEQYF.

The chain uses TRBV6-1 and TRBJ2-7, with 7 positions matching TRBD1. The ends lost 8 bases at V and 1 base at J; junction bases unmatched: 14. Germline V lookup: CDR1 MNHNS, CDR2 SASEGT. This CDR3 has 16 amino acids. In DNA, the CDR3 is TGTGCCAGCCTAGACAGGGTACAAGGTCTTTCCTACGAGCAGTACTTC. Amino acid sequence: CASLDRVQGLSYEQYF.

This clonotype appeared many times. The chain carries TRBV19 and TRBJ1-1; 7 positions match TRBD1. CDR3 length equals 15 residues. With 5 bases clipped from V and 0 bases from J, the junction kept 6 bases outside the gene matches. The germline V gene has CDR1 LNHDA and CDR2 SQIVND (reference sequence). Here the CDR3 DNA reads TGTGCCAGTAGTGCTCCGGGACAGATGAACACTGAAGCTTTCTTT. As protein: CASSAPGQMNTEAFF. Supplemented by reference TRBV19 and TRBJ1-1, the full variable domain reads DGGITQSPKYLFRKEGQNVTLSCEQNLNHDAMYWYRQDPGQGLRLIYYSQIVNDFQKGDIAEGYSVSREKKESFPLTVTSAQKNPTAFYLCASSAPGQMNTEAFFGQGTRLTVV.

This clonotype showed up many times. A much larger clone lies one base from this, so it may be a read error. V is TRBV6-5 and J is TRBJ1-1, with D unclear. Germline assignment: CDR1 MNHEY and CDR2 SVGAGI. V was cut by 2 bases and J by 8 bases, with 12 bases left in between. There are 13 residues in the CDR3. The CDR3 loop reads CASSYTRTDEAFF. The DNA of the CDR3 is TGTGCCAGCAGTTACACCAGGACGGACGAAGCTTTCTTT.

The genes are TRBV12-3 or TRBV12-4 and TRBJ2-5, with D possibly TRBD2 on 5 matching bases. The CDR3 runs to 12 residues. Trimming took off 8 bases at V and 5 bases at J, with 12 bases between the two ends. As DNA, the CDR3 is TGTGCCAGCCGTGAACTAGGGGAGACCCAGTACTTC. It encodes CASRELGETQYF.

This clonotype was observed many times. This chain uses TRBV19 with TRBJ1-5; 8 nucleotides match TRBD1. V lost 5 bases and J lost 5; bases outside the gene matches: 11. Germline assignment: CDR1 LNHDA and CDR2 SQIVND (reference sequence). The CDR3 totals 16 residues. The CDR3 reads CASSLLQGAVDQPQHF. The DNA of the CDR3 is TGTGCCAGTAGTCTCCTGCAGGGGGCTGTCGATCAGCCCCAGCATTTT.

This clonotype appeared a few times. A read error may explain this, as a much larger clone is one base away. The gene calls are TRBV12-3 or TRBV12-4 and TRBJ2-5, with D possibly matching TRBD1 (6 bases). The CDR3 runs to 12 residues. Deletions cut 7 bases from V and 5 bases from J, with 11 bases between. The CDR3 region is CASNQGRETQYF. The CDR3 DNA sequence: TGTGCCAGCAACCAGGGGCGGGAGACCCAGTACTTC.

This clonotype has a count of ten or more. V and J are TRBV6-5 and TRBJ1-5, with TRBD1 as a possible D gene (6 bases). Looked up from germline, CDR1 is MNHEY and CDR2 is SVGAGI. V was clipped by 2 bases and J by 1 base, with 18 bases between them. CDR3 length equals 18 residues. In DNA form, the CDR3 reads TGTGCCAGCAGTTACACGGTGGGGGGCAGGGTCAGCAATCAGCCCCAGCATTTT. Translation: CASSYTVGGRVSNQPQHF.

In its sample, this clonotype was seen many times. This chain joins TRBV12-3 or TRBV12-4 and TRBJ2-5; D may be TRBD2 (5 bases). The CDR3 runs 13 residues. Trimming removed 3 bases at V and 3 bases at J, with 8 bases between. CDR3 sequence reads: CASSFWGEETQYF. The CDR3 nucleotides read TGTGCCAGCAGTTTCTGGGGAGAAGAGACCCAGTACTTC.

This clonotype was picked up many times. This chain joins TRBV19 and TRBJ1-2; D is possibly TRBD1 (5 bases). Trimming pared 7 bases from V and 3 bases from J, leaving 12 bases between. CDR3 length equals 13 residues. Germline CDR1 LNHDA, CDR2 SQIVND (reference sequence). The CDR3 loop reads CASNRDHYYGYTF. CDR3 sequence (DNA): TGTGCCAGTAACCGGGACCATTACTATGGCTACACCTTC.

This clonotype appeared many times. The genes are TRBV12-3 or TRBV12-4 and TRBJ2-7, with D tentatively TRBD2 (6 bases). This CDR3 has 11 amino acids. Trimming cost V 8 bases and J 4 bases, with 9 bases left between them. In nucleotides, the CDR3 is TGTGCCAGCGGAGGGGTTTACGAGCAGTACTTC. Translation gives CASGGVYEQYF.

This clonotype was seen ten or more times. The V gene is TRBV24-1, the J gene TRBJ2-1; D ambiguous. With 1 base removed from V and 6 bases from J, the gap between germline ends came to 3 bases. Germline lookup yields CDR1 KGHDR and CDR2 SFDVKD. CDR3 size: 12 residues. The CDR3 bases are TGTGCCACCAGTGATTTACCCAATGAGCAGTTCTTC. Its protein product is CATSDLPNEQFF.

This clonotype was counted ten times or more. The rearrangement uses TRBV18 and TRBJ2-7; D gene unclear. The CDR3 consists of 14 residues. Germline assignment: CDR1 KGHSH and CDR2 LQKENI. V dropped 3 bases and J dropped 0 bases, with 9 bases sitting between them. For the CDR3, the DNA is TGTGCCAGCTCACCGGAGTCCAGCTCCTACGAGCAGTACTTC. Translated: CASSPESSSYEQYF.

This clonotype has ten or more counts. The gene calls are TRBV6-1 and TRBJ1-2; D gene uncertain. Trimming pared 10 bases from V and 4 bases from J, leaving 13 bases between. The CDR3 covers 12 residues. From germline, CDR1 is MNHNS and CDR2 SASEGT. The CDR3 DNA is TGTGCCACGCAGGCTTGGGGCTATGGCTACACCTTC. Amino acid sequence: CATQAWGYGYTF.

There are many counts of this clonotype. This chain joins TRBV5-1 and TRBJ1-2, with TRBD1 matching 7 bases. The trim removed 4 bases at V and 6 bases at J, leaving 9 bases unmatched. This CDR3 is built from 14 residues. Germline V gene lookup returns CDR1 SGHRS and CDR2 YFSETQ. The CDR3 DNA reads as TGCGCCAGCAGCGGACAGGTCGAGAATCATGGCTACACCTTC. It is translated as CASSGQVENHGYTF.

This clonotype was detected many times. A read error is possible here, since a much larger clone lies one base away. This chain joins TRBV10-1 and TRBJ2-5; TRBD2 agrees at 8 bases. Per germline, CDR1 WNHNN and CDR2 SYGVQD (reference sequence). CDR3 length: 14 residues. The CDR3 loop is CASSPGLAQGTQYF. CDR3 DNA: TGCGCCAGCAGCCCCGGACTAGCTCAAGGGACCCAGTACTTC.

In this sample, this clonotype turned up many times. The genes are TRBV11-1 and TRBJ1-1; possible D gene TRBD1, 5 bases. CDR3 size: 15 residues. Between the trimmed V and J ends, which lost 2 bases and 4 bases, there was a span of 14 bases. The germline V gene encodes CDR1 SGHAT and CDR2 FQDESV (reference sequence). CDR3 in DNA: TGTGCCAGCAGCTTATCCCCGGCAGGGCCCACTGAAGCTTTCTTT. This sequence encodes CASSLSPAGPTEAFF.

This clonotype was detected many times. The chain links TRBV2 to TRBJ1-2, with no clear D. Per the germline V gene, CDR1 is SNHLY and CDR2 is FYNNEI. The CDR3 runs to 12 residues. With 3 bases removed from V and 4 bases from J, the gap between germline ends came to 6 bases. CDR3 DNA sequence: TGTGCCAGCAGTGATCCGCCCTATGGCTACACCTTC. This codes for CASSDPPYGYTF.

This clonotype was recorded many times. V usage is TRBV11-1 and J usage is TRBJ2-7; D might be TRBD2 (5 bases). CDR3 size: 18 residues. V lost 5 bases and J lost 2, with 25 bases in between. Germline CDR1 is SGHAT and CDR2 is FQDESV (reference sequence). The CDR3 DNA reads TGTGCCAGCAGCCGTCCCGACGGATTCCGTCGGGAAACCTACGAGCAGTACTTC. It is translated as CASSRPDGFRRETYEQYF.

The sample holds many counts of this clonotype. CDR3 sequence (DNA): TGCAGTGCTGGCCGGGCGGGGGACTACACCTTC. It is translated as CSAGRAGDYTF. V gene TRBV20-1 combines with J gene TRBJ1-2, with D perhaps TRBD1 (5 bases). V was trimmed by 5 bases and J by 10 bases, leaving 14 bases between them. The V gene's germline CDR1 is DFQATT and CDR2 SNEGSKA (reference sequence). The CDR3 consists of 11 residues.

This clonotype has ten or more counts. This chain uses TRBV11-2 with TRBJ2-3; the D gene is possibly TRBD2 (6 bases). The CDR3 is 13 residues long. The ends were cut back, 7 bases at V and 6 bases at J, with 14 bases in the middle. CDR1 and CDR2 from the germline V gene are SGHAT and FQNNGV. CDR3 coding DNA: TGTGCCAGCAACCCCACCCGGGGGGATACGCAGTATTTT. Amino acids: CASNPTRGDTQYF.

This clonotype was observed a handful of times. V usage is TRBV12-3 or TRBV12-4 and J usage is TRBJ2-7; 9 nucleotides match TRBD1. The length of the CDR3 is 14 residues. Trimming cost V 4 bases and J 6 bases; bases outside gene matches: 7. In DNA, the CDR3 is TGTGCCAGCAGTTACTCCGGGACAGGGAGCGAGCAGTACTTC. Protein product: CASSYSGTGSEQYF.

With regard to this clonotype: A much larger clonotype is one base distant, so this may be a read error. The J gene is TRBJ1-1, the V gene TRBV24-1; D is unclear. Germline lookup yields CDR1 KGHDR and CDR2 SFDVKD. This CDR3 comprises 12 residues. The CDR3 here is CATSSSDTEACF. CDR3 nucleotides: TGTGCCACCAGTTCCAGTGATACTGAAGCTTGCTTT.

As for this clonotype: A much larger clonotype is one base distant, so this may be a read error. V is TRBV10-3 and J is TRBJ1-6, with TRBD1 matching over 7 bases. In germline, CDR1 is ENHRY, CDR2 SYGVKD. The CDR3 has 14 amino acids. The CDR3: CAISESQGNSHLHF. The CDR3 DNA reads TGTGCCATCAGTGAGTCACAGGGGAATTCACACCTCCACTTT.

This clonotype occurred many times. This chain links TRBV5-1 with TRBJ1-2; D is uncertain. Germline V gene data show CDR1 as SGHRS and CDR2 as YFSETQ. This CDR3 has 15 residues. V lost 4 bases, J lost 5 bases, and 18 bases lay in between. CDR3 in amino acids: CASSPYTGPWYGYTF. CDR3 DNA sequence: TGCGCCAGCAGCCCTTACACGGGTCCGTGGTATGGCTACACCTTC.

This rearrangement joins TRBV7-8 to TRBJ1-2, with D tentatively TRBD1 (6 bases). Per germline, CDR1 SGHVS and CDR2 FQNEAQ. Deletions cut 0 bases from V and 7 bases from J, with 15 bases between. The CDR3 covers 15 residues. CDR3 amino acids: CASSLAQYAGAGYTF. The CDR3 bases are TGTGCCAGCAGCTTAGCACAGTATGCGGGGGCTGGCTACACCTTC. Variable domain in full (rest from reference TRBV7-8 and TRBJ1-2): GAGVSQSPRYKVAKRGQDVALRCDPISGHVSLFWYQQALGQGPEFLTYFQNEAQLDKSGLPSDRFFAERPEGSVSTLKIQRTQQEDSAVYLCASSLAQYAGAGYTFGSGTRLTVV.

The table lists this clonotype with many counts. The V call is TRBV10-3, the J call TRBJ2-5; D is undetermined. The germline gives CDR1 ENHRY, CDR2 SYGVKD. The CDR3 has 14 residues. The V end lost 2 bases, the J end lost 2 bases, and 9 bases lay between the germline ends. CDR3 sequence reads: CAISEDRGQETQYF. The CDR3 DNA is TGTGCCATCAGTGAGGACCGTGGACAAGAGACCCAGTACTTC.

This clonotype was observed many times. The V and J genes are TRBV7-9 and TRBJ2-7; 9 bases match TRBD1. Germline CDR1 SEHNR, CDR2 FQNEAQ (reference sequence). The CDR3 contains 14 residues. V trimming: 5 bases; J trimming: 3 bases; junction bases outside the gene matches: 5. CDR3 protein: CASSNRDRDYEQYF. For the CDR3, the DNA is TGTGCCAGCAGCAATCGGGACAGGGACTACGAGCAGTACTTC.

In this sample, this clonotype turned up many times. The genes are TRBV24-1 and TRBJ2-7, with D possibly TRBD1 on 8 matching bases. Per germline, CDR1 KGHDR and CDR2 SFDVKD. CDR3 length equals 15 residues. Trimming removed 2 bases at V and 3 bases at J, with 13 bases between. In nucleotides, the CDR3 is TGTGCCACCAGTGATTCGGGAGGACAGGGCTACGAGCAGTACTTC. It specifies CATSDSGGQGYEQYF.

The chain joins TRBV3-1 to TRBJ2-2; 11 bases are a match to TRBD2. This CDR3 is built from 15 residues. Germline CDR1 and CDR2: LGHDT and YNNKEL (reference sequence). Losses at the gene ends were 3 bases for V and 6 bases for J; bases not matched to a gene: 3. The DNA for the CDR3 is TGTGCCAGCAGCCATCGTAGCGGGGGGGCCGGGGAGCTGTTTTTT. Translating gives CASSHRSGGAGELFF.

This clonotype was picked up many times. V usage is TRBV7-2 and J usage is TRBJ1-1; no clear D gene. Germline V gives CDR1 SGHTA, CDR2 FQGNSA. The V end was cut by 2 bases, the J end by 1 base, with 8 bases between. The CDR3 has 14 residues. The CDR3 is CASSLHQGNTEAFF. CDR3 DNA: TGTGCCAGCAGCTTACACCAAGGGAACACTGAAGCTTTCTTT.